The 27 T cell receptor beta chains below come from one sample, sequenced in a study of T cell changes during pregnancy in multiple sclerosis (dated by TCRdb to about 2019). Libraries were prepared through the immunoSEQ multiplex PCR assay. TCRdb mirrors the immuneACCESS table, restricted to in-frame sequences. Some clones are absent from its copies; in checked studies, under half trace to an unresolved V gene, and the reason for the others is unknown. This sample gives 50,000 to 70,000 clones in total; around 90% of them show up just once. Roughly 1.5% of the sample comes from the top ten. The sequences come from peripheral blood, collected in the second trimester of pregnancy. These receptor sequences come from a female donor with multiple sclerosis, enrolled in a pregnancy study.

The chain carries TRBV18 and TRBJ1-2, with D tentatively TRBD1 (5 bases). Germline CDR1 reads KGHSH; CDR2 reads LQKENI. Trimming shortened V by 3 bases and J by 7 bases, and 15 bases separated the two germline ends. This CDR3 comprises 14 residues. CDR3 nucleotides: TGTGCCAGCTCACCCCCTACGTTGGGGCCTGGCTACACCTTC. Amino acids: CASSPPTLGPGYTF.

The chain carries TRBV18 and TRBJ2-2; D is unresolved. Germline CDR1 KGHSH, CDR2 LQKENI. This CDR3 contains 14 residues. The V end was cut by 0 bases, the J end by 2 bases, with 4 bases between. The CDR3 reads CASSPPTNTGELFF. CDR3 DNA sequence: TGTGCCAGCTCACCACCGACAAACACCGGGGAGCTGTTTTTT.

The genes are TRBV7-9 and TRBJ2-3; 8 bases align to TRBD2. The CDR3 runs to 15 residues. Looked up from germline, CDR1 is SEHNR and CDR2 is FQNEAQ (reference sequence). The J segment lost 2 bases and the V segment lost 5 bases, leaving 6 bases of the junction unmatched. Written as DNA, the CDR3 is TGTGCCAGCAGCGCATTAGCGGGAACCACAGATACGCAGTATTTT. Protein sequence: CASSALAGTTDTQYF.

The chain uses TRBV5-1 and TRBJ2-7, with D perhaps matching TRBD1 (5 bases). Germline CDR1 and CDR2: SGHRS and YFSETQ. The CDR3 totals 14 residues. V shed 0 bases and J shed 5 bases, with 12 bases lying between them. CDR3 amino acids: CASSLEQARHEQYF. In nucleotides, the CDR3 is TGCGCCAGCAGCTTGGAACAGGCACGGCACGAGCAGTACTTC.

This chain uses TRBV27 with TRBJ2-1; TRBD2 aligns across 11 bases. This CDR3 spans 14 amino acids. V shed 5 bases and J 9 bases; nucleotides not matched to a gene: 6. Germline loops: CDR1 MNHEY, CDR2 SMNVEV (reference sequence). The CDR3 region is CASSPGGLAVEQFF. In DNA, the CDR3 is TGTGCCAGCAGTCCCGGGGGACTAGCGGTTGAGCAGTTCTTC.

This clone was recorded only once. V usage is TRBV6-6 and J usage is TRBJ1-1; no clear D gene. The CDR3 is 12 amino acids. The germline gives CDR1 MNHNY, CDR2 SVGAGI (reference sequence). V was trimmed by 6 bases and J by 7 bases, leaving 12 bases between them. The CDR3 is CASSPEGSEAFF. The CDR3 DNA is TGTGCCAGCAGCCCAGAGGGTAGTGAAGCTTTCTTT.

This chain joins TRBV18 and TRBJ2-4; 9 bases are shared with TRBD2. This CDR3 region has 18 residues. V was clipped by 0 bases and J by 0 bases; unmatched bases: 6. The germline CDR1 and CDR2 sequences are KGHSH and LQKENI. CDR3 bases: TGTGCCAGCTCACCACCGCTGGTTAGCGGGAGAGCCAAAAACATTCAGTACTTC. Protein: CASSPPLVSGRAKNIQYF. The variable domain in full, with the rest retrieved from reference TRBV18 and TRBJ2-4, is NAGVMQNPRHLVRRRGQEARLRCSPMKGHSHVYWYRQLPEEGLKFMVYLQKENIIDESGMPKERFSAEFPKEGPSILRIQQVVRGDSAAYFCASSPPLVSGRAKNIQYFGAGTRLSVL.

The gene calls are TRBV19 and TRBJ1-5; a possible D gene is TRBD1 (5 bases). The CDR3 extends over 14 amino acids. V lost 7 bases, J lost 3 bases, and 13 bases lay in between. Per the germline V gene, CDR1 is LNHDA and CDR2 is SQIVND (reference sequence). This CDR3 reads CASTAGRYNQPQHF. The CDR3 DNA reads TGTGCCAGTACAGCGGGACGGTACAATCAGCCCCAGCATTTT.

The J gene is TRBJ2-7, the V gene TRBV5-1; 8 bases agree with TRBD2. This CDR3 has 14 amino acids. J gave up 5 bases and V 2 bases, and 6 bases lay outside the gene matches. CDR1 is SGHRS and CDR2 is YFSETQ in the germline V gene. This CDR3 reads CASSFRGGAHEQYF. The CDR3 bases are TGCGCCAGCAGCTTTCGGGGGGGCGCTCACGAGCAGTACTTC.

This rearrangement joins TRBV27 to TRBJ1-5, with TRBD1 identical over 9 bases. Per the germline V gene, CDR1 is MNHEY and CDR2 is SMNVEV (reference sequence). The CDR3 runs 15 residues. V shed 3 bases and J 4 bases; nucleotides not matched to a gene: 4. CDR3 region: CASSLGQGGNQPQHF. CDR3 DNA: TGTGCCAGCAGTTTGGGACAGGGTGGGAATCAGCCCCAGCATTTT.

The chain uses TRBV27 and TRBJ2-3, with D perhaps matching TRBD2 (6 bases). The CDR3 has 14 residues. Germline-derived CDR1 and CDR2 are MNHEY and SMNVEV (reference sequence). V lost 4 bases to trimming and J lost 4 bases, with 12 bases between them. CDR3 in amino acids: CASSWGREADTQYF. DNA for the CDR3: TGTGCCAGCAGTTGGGGCAGGGAGGCAGATACGCAGTATTTT.

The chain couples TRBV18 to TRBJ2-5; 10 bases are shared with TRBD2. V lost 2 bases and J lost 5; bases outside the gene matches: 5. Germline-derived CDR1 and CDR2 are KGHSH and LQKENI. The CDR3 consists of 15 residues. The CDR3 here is CASSPSGRALETQYF. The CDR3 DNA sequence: TGTGCCAGCTCACCAAGCGGGAGGGCCCTGGAGACCCAGTACTTC.

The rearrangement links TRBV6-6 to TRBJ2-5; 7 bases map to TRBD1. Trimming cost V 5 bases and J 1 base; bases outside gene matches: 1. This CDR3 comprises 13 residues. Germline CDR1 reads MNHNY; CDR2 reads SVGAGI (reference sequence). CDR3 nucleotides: TGTGCCAGCAGTCCAGGGGGCCAAGAGACCCAGTACTTC. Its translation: CASSPGGQETQYF.

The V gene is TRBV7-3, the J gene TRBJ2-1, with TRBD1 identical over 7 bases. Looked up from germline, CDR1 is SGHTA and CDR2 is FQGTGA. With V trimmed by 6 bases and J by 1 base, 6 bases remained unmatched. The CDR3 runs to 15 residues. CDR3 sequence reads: CASSLQGSSYNEQFF. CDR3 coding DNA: TGTGCCAGCAGTCTACAGGGGTCATCCTACAATGAGCAGTTCTTC. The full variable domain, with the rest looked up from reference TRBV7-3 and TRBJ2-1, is GAGVSQTPSNKVTEKGKYVELRCDPISGHTALYWYRQSLGQGPEFLIYFQGTGAADDSGLPNDRFFAVRPEGSVSTLKIQRTERGDSAVYLCASSLQGSSYNEQFFGPGTRLTVL.

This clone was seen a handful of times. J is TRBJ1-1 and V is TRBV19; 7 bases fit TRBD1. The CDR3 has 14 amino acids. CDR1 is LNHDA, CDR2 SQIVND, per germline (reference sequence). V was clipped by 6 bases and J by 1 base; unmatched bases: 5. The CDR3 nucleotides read TGTGCCAGTAGGACCGGGACAGAGAACACTGAAGCTTTCTTT. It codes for CASRTGTENTEAFF.

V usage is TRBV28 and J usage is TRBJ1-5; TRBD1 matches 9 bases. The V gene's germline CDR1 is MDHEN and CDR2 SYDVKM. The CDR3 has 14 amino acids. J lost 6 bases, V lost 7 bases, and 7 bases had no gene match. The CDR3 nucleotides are TGTGCCAGCATCGTAACAGGGGGCGGTCAGCCCCAGCATTTT. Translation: CASIVTGGGQPQHF.

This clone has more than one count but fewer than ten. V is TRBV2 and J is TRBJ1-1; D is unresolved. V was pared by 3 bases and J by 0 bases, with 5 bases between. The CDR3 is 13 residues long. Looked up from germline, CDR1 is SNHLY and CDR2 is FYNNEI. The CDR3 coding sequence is TGTGCCAGCAGTGAGAACATGAACACTGAAGCTTTCTTT. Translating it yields CASSENMNTEAFF. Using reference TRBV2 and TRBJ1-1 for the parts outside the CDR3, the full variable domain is EPEVTQTPSHQVTQMGQEVILRCVPISNHLYFYWYRQILGQKVEFLVSFYNNEISEKSEIFDDQFSVERPDGSNFTLKIRSTKLEDSAMYFCASSENMNTEAFFGQGTRLTVV.

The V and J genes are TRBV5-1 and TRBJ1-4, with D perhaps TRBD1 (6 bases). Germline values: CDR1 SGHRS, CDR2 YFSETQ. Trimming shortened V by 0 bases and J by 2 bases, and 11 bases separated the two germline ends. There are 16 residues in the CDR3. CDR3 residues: CASSLAGRGTNEKLFF. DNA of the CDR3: TGCGCCAGCAGCTTGGCCGGGAGGGGGACTAATGAAAAACTGTTTTTT.

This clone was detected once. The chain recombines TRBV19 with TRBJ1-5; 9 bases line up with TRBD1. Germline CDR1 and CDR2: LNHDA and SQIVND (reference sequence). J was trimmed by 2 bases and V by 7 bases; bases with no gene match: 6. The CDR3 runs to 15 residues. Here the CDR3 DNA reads TGTGCCAGTAATACAGGGGGCGACGGCAATCAGCCCCAGCATTTT. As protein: CASNTGGDGNQPQHF.

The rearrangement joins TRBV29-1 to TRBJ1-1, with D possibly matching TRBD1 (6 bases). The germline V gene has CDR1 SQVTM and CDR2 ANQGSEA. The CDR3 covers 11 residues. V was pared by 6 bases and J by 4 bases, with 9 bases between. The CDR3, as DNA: TGCAGCGTGAGGGGGGGCACTGAAGCTTTCTTT. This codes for CSVRGGTEAFF. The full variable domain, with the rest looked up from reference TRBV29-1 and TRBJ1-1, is SAVISQKPSRDICQRGTSLTIQCQVDSQVTMMFWYRQQPGQSLTLIATANQGSEATYESGFVIDKFPISRPNLTFSTLTVSNMSPEDSSIYLCSVRGGTEAFFGQGTRLTVV.

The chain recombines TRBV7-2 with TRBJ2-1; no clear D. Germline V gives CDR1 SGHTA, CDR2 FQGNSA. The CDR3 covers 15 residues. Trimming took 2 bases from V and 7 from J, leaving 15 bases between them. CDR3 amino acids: CASSLIASPENEQFF. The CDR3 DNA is TGTGCCAGCAGCTTAATAGCCAGCCCAGAGAATGAGCAGTTCTTC. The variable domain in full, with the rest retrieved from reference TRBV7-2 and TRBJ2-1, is GAGVSQSPSNKVTEKGKDVELRCDPISGHTALYWYRQSLGQGLEFLIYFQGNSAPDKSGLPSDRFSAERTGGSVSTLTIQRTQQEDSAVYLCASSLIASPENEQFFGPGTRLTVL.

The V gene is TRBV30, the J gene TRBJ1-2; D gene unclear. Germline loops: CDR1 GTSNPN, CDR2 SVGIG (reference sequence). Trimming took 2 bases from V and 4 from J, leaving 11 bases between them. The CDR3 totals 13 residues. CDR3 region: CAWSLQSTYGYTF. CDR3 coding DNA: TGTGCCTGGAGTCTACAGAGTACCTATGGCTACACCTTC.

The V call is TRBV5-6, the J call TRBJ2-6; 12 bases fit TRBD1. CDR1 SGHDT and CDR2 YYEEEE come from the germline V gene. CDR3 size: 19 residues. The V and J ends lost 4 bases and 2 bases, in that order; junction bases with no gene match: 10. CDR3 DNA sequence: TGTGCCAGCAGCCCACGTCACCGGGACAGGGGGCCTGGGGCCAACGTCCTGACTTTC. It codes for CASSPRHRDRGPGANVLTF.

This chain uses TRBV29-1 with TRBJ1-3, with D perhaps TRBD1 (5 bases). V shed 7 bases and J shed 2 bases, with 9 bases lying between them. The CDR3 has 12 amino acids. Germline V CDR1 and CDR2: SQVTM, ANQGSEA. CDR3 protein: CSGRVTGNTIYF. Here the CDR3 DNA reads TGCAGCGGCAGGGTGACTGGAAACACCATATATTTT.

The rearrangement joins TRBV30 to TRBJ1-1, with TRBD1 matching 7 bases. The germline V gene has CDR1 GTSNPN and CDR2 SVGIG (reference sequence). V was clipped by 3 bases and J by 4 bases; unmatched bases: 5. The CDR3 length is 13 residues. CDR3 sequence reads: CAWRLTGRTEAFF. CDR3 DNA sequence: TGTGCCTGGAGGCTGACAGGGCGCACTGAAGCTTTCTTT.

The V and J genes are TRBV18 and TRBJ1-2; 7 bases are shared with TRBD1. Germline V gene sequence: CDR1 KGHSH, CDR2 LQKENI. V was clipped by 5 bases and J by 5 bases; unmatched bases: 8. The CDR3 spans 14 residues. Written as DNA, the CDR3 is TGTGCCAGCTCATCCAGGGGGTTCGGGTATGGCTACACCTTC. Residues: CASSSRGFGYGYTF.

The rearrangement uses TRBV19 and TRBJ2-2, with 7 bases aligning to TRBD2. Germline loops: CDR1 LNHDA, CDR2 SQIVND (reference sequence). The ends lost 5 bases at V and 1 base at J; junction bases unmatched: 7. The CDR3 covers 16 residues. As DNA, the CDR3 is TGTGCCAGTAGTGAGGGGCTAGCGGAGAACACCGGGGAGCTGTTTTTT. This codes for CASSEGLAENTGELFF.